These 25 T cell receptor beta chains were sequenced from one sample in a study of memory CD4+ T cells and cytomegalovirus serostatus. Sequenced by immunoSEQ multiplex PCR; TCRdb stores in-frame clones only, minus some. The sample records some 57,000 clones, 70% to 80% being singletons. Single viable CD3+CD4+CD8-CD45RO+ cells were sorted as the memory CD4+ T cells. Sequences were obtained from memory CD4+ T cells from blood. The receptors come from an adult in good health and CMV-seronegative.

This sequence joins TRBV5-6 and TRBJ1-4, with D uncertain. The V end lost 0 bases, the J end lost 7 bases, and 13 bases lay between the germline ends. From germline, CDR1 is SGHDT and CDR2 YYEEEE. This CDR3 region has 15 residues. The CDR3 here is CASSLERDDSEKLFF. CDR3 DNA sequence: TGTGCCAGCAGCTTGGAAAGAGACGATTCTGAAAAACTGTTTTTT.

With regard to this clone: One end of the junction is discordant with germline, which a read error may explain. The chain uses TRBV6-1 and TRBJ1-2; possibly TRBD1 for D (5 bases). This CDR3 spans 14 amino acids. Germline values: CDR1 MNHNS, CDR2 SASEGT. DNA for the CDR3: TGTGCCAGCCAGGGTTGGGGCAAGGACTATGGGTACACCTTC. It yields the protein CASQGWGKDYGYTF.

V gene TRBV5-6 combines with J gene TRBJ1-3; 9 bases align to TRBD1. J gave up 8 bases and V 0 bases, and 6 bases lay outside the gene matches. This CDR3 comprises 15 residues. Germline CDR1 SGHDT, CDR2 YYEEEE. CDR3 protein: CASSLAGTGRYTIYF. CDR3 sequence (DNA): TGTGCCAGCAGCTTGGCCGGGACAGGGAGATACACCATATATTTT.

The gene calls are TRBV11-2 and TRBJ2-1; D remains ambiguous. The V and J ends lost 3 bases and 10 bases respectively, with 19 bases between them. The CDR3 loop spans 15 amino acids. Germline V gene data show CDR1 as SGHAT and CDR2 as FQNNGV. The CDR3 reads CASSFPGAYGWEQFF. The CDR3 region has the DNA TGTGCCAGCAGCTTCCCAGGAGCGTATGGCTGGGAGCAGTTCTTC.

This sequence joins TRBV19 and TRBJ1-3; D unclear. This CDR3 comprises 13 residues. CDR1 is LNHDA, CDR2 SQIVND, per germline (reference sequence). Trimming left V 7 bases short and J 5 bases short, with 12 bases between. The CDR3 loop reads CASIPSGRNTIYF. CDR3 bases: TGTGCCAGTATTCCCAGTGGGAGAAACACCATATATTTT. The full variable domain, completed using reference TRBV19 and TRBJ1-3, is DGGITQSPKYLFRKEGQNVTLSCEQNLNHDAMYWYRQDPGQGLRLIYYSQIVNDFQKGDIAEGYSVSREKKESFPLTVTSAQKNPTAFYLCASIPSGRNTIYFGEGSWLTVV.

V gene TRBV19 combines with J gene TRBJ2-5; D may be TRBD2 (6 bases). Germline CDR1 LNHDA, CDR2 SQIVND (reference sequence). The CDR3 sequence is 13 residues long. V was shortened by 7 bases and J by 5 bases, with 14 bases between the two germline ends. CDR3 in amino acids: CASKTRSGETQYF. CDR3 DNA: TGTGCCAGTAAGACTAGGTCGGGGGAGACCCAGTACTTC.

The V and J genes are TRBV7-8 and TRBJ1-1; D possibly corresponds to TRBD1 (6 bases). The CDR3 sequence is 14 residues long. The germline V and J ends were trimmed by 5 bases and 2 bases, with 12 bases remaining between them. The germline V gene has CDR1 SGHVS and CDR2 FQNEAQ. The CDR3 DNA is TGTGCCAGCAGCCAGGGGACCATCAACACTGAAGCTTTCTTT. Its translation: CASSQGTINTEAFF.

This chain connects TRBV2 to TRBJ2-1; D not resolved. Between the trimmed V and J ends, which lost 4 bases and 6 bases, there was a span of 10 bases. CDR3 length: 13 residues. CDR1 is SNHLY, CDR2 FYNNEI, per germline. CDR3 in amino acids: CASSVSSSNEQFF. As DNA, the CDR3 is TGTGCCAGCAGTGTGAGTTCAAGCAATGAGCAGTTCTTC.

This clone has more than one count but fewer than ten. This rearrangement joins TRBV25-1 to TRBJ1-2; tentatively, D is TRBD1 (6 bases). Trimming removed 9 bases at V and 0 bases at J, with 11 bases between. This CDR3 region has 13 residues. Germline V gene sequence: CDR1 MGHDK, CDR2 SYGVNS. The CDR3 sequence is CARGGRTNYGYTF. The CDR3, as DNA: TGTGCCAGGGGGGGCAGAACTAACTATGGCTACACCTTC.

The rearrangement joins TRBV2 to TRBJ2-1, with a tentative D call TRBD2 (6 bases). CDR1 SNHLY and CDR2 FYNNEI come from the germline V gene. The CDR3 contains 14 residues. The V gene lost 6 bases and the J gene lost 5 bases, with 14 bases spanning the gap. The CDR3 coding sequence is TGTGCCAGCAGGGCGTTAGGAGGGAACAATGAGCAGTTCTTC. Translation: CASRALGGNNEQFF.

This chain connects TRBV7-3 to TRBJ2-3, with 8 bases that match TRBD2. Germline CDR1 and CDR2: SGHTA and FQGTGA. The junction had 8 bases not matched to a gene; V was cut back by 5 bases and J by 4 bases. This CDR3 is built from 15 residues. CDR3 residues: CASSATGTSADTQYF. The CDR3 bases are TGTGCCAGCAGCGCTACCGGGACTAGTGCAGATACGCAGTATTTT. The complete variable domain, with remaining parts taken from reference TRBV7-3 and TRBJ2-3, reads GAGVSQTPSNKVTEKGKYVELRCDPISGHTALYWYRQSLGQGPEFLIYFQGTGAADDSGLPNDRFFAVRPEGSVSTLKIQRTERGDSAVYLCASSATGTSADTQYFGPGTRLTVL.

Here the CDR3 reads CASSPQKHEKLFF. CDR3 nucleotides: TGTGCCAGCAGTCCCCAGAAGCATGAAAAACTGTTTTTT. V gene TRBV6-5 combines with J gene TRBJ1-4; D call uncertain. The CDR3 totals 13 residues. Germline CDR1 and CDR2: MNHEY and SVGAGI. Trimming cost V 5 bases and J 6 bases, with 10 bases left between them.

V and J are TRBV14 and TRBJ2-7, with D perhaps matching TRBD2 (7 bases). CDR3 length: 14 residues. V was pared by 2 bases and J by 7 bases, with 15 bases between. From germline, CDR1 is SGHDN and CDR2 FVKESK. CDR3 sequence reads: CASSQFAGGREQYF. The CDR3, as DNA: TGTGCCAGCAGCCAATTTGCCGGGGGGCGAGAGCAGTACTTC.

The gene calls are TRBV5-4 and TRBJ2-7; possible D gene TRBD1, 6 bases. V dropped 7 bases and J dropped 2 bases, with 19 bases sitting between them. The CDR3 is 15 amino acids. Germline CDR1 is SGHNT and CDR2 is YYREEE (reference sequence). This CDR3 reads CASRLVGDTTYEQYF. In DNA, the CDR3 is TGTGCCAGCCGCCTTGTCGGGGACACTACCTACGAGCAGTACTTC.

This clone was found a few times. The chain uses TRBV5-5 and TRBJ2-7; TRBD1 matches 8 bases. The junction had 1 base not matched to a gene; V was cut back by 4 bases and J by 1 base. The CDR3 extends over 13 amino acids. Per the germline V gene, CDR1 is SGHKS and CDR2 is YYEKEE (reference sequence). CDR3 in amino acids: CASSGDRSYEQYF. CDR3 nucleotides: TGTGCCAGCAGCGGGGACAGGTCCTACGAGCAGTACTTC.

The chain has TRBV5-4 and TRBJ1-2; weak D call: TRBD1 (5 bases). The ends were cut back, 4 bases at V and 2 bases at J, with 12 bases in the middle. CDR1 is SGHNT and CDR2 is YYREEE in the germline V gene (reference sequence). CDR3 length: 14 amino acids. Here the CDR3 reads CASSAQGRNYGYTF. CDR3 coding DNA: TGTGCCAGCAGCGCCCAGGGCAGGAACTATGGCTACACCTTC. The variable domain in full, completed from reference TRBV5-4 and TRBJ1-2, reads ETGVTQSPTHLIKTRGQQVTLRCSSQSGHNTVSWYQQALGQGPQFIFQYYREEENGRGNFPPRFSGLQFPNYSSELNVNALELDDSALYLCASSAQGRNYGYTFGSGTRLTVV.

The CDR3 is CASSERGNQPQHF. The CDR3 nucleotides read TGTGCCAGCAGTGAAAGGGGAAATCAGCCCCAGCATTTT. The chain combines TRBV6-1 with TRBJ1-5, with D possibly matching TRBD1 (5 bases). Germline CDR1 and CDR2: MNHNS and SASEGT. V lost 2 bases and J 4 bases, leaving 6 bases between the germline ends. This CDR3 comprises 13 residues.

V and J are TRBV4-2 and TRBJ2-5; the D is unclear. The V gene lost 0 bases and the J gene lost 7 bases, with 9 bases spanning the gap. Germline V gene lookup returns CDR1 LGHNA and CDR2 YNFKEQ. The CDR3 runs 13 residues. This chain's CDR3 is CASSQDPAMTQYF. The CDR3 bases are TGTGCCAGCAGCCAAGACCCAGCGATGACCCAGTACTTC.

The rearrangement joins TRBV19 to TRBJ2-3; TRBD2 aligns across 11 bases. Germline lookup yields CDR1 LNHDA and CDR2 SQIVND (reference sequence). This CDR3 region has 15 residues. The trim removed 4 bases at V and 2 bases at J, leaving 2 bases unmatched. CDR3 residues: CASSTSGGNTDTQYF. In DNA, the CDR3 is TGTGCCAGTAGTACTAGCGGGGGGAACACAGATACGCAGTATTTT.

The rearrangement uses TRBV5-4 and TRBJ1-2, with 9 bases fitting TRBD1. V lost 4 bases, J lost 6 bases, and 10 bases stayed unmatched. Looked up from germline, CDR1 is SGHNT and CDR2 is YYREEE (reference sequence). The CDR3 spans 15 residues. The CDR3 DNA sequence: TGTGCCAGCAGCGCGACGGACAGGGGATTCAATGGCTACACCTTC. Translating it yields CASSATDRGFNGYTF.

The chain couples TRBV6-4 to TRBJ1-1; D uncertain. Trimming took 5 bases from V and 1 from J, leaving 14 bases between them. CDR1 and CDR2 from the germline V gene are MRHNA and SNTAGT. The CDR3 runs 15 residues. The CDR3 DNA reads as TGTGCCAGCAGTCCCGGTCGCCTAGGGAACACTGAAGCTTTCTTT. It codes for CASSPGRLGNTEAFF.

V is TRBV7-2 and J is TRBJ1-3, with unresolved D. This CDR3 has 16 amino acids. V was shortened by 6 bases and J by 0 bases, with 15 bases between the two germline ends. Germline assignment: CDR1 SGHTA and CDR2 FQGNSA. Written as DNA, the CDR3 is TGTGCCAGCAGTTTTTCCGCGAGGAGCTCTGGAAACACCATATATTTT. Translation: CASSFSARSSGNTIYF.

Only a few counts were recorded for this clone. The V gene is TRBV30, the J gene TRBJ1-1; no firm D call. Trimming removed 3 bases at V and 0 bases at J, with 8 bases between. The V gene's germline CDR1 is GTSNPN and CDR2 SVGIG (reference sequence). The CDR3 spans 13 residues. This chain's CDR3 is CAWRRQLNTEAFF. CDR3 nucleotide sequence: TGTGCCTGGAGGCGGCAGCTGAACACTGAAGCTTTCTTT.

This sequence joins TRBV2 and TRBJ1-5, with 8 bases that match TRBD1. V shed 4 bases, J shed 2 bases, and the junction held 7 bases outside the gene matches. The CDR3 consists of 16 residues. The V gene's germline CDR1 is SNHLY and CDR2 FYNNEI. The CDR3 DNA follows: TGTGCCAGCAGTGGGACAGGGAAGGGGGGCAATCAGCCCCAGCATTTT. Protein product: CASSGTGKGGNQPQHF.

The chain is built from TRBV20-1 and TRBJ1-4, with D possibly matching TRBD1 (5 bases). The CDR3 spans 11 residues. V was cut by 5 bases and J by 11 bases, with 12 bases left in between. Germline V gene data show CDR1 as DFQATT and CDR2 as SNEGSKA (reference sequence). DNA of the CDR3: TGCAGTGCTGTTCAGGGTTGGAAACTGTTTTTT. It translates to CSAVQGWKLFF.